What follows are 5 T cell receptor beta chains derived from one specimen sequenced in a study of T cells expressing NK-cell markers. Using the 5' RACE reads, TCRdb records one entry per CDR3 protein without DNA. The sample yields 500,000 to 600,000 distinct CDR3 sequences, of which the top ten take up roughly 3.6%. Sequenced: blood T cells: a sorted CD56 or NKG2C T cell subset, CD4+ or CD8+ T cells, or bulk PBMC T cells (not recorded which). Receptor source: a man aged 18 to 29 in good health.

The chain is built from TRBV5-1 and TRBJ2-5; TCRdb indicates TRBD1, and absent DNA this call remains unverified. The CDR3 is made up of 14 amino acids. Germline V CDR1 and CDR2: SGHRS, YFSETQ. This CDR3 reads CASSFGQGQETQYF.

This chain joins TRBV6-6 and TRBJ1-3. This CDR3 contains 13 residues. Looked up from germline, CDR1 is MNHNY and CDR2 is SVGAGI (reference sequence). CDR3: CASGDYSGNTIYF.

V and J are TRBV28 and TRBJ2-1; lacking DNA, the TRBD2 call made by TCRdb goes unchecked. CDR1 and CDR2 from the germline V gene are MDHEN and SYDVKM. The CDR3 covers 17 residues. This CDR3 is CASSLFGRVGRENEQFF.

The V gene is TRBV11-3, the J gene TRBJ2-1; TCRdb reports TRBD1, a call that lacks DNA to check it against. Looked up from germline, CDR1 is SGHNT and CDR2 is YENEEA. This CDR3 contains 15 residues. CDR3 sequence: CASSPGLRGDNEQFF. Variable domain in full (rest from reference TRBV11-3 and TRBJ2-1): EAGVVQSPRYKIIEKKQPVAFWCNPISGHNTLYWYLQNLGQGPELLIRYENEEAVDDSQLPKDRFSAERLKGVDSTLKIQPAELGDSAVYLCASSPGLRGDNEQFFGPGTRLTVL.

The gene calls are TRBV12-3 or TRBV12-4 and TRBJ2-2; without DNA, the TCRdb call of TRBD1 cannot be checked. The CDR3 has 18 amino acids. This CDR3 reads CASRPPGQGALGTGELFF.